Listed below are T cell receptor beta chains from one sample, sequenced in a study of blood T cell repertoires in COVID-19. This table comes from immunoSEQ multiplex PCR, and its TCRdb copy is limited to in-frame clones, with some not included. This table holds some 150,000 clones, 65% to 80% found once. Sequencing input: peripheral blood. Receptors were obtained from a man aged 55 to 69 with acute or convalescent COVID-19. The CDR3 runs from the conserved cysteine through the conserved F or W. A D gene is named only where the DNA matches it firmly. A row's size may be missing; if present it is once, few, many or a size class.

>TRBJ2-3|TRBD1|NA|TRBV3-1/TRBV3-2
TGTGCCAGCAGCCAAGGGCAGGGGGCAGATACGCAGTATTTT
CASSQGQGADTQYF
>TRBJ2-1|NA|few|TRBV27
TGTGCCAGCAGTTGGCGACAGGACAGCCATGAGCAGTTCTTC
CASSWRQDSHEQFF
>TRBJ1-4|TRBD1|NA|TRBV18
TGTGCCAGCTCACGTACGGGACAGGGTACCGATGAAAAACTGTTTTTT
CASSRTGQGTDEKLFF
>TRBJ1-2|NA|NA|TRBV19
TGTGCCAGTAGCCTAGCGTCCCCCATTAACTATGGCTACACCTTC
CASSLASPINYGYTF
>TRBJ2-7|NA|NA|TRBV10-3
TGTGCCATCTCCCCCGGCGGGATCTCCTACGAGCAGTACTTC
CAISPGGISYEQYF
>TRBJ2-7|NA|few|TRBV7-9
TGTGCCAGCAGCCCAGAGACTGGTCCCGAGCAGTACTTC
CASSPETGPEQYF
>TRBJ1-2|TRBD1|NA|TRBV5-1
TGCGCCAGCAGCTTGGAGGGGGGGACAGGAAACTATGGCTACACCTTC
CASSLEGGTGNYGYTF
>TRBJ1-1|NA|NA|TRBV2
TGTGCCAGCACCAACTCTGGTGGGGCCCGCGCTTTCTTT
CASTNSGGARAFF
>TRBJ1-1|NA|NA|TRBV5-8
TGTGCCAGCAGCTTGTTGGGAGGTTGGGACACTGAAGCTTTCTTT
CASSLLGGWDTEAFF
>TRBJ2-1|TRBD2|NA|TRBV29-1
TGCAGCGGTGGACTAGCGGGAGGTATTTACAATGAGCAGTTCTTC
CSGGLAGGIYNEQFF
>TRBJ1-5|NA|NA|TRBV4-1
TGCGCCAGCAGCCAAGAACCCAGGGAAGCGAATCAGCCCCAGCATTTT
CASSQEPREANQPQHF
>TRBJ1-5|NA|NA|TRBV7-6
TGTGCCAGCAGCAAGGAGCCTTTTGATCAGCCCCAGCATTTT
CASSKEPFDQPQHF
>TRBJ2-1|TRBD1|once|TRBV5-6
TGTGCCAGCAGCCACGACAGGGCATACAATGAGCAGTTCTTC
CASSHDRAYNEQFF
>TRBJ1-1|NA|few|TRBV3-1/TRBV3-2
TGTGCCAGCAGGCCTACAGGGAACACTGAAGCTTTCTTT
CASRPTGNTEAFF
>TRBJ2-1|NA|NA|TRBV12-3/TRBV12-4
TGTGCCAGCAGCCCAGTGGACAATGAGCAGTTCTTC
CASSPVDNEQFF
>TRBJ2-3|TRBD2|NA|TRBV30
TGTGCCTGGAGCCTCGCGGGAGCCTCCTCCACAGATACGCAGTATTTT
CAWSLAGASSTDTQYF
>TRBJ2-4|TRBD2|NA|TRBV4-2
TGTGCCAGCAGCCAAGGCGGGGGGGATCAGTACTTC
CASSQGGGDQYF
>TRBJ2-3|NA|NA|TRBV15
TGTGCCACCAGCTTCAGCGGAGCTGACACAGATACGCAGTATTTT
CATSFSGADTDTQYF